These 14 T cell receptor beta chains were sequenced from one sample in a study of T cell responses to AZD1222 COVID-19 vaccine. Measured with immunoSEQ multiplex PCR; TCRdb has only the in-frame clones, and not every one. This table holds 100,000 to 120,000 clones, 88% found once. The starting material was peripheral blood, obtained on day 0 of AZD1222 vaccination. Receptor source: an adult in good health.

The chain carries TRBV28 and TRBJ1-1; 9 nucleotides match TRBD1. This CDR3 is 14 amino acids long. The trim removed 6 bases at V and 5 bases at J, leaving 7 bases unmatched. The germline CDR1 and CDR2 sequences are MDHEN and SYDVKM. The CDR3 DNA reads as TGTGCCAGCAGCCCGGGACAGGGAGGAACTGAAGCTTTCTTT. Amino acids: CASSPGQGGTEAFF.

This chain uses TRBV6-5 with TRBJ1-4; D remains unclear. The ends were cut back, 6 bases at V and 4 bases at J, with 6 bases in the middle. The germline gives CDR1 MNHEY, CDR2 SVGAGI. The CDR3 runs 12 residues. The CDR3 nucleotides read TGTGCCAGCAGAGGAGATAATGAAAAACTGTTTTTT. Encoded protein: CASRGDNEKLFF.

The rearrangement links TRBV5-4 to TRBJ1-1; D is unclear. Germline CDR1 SGHNT, CDR2 YYREEE (reference sequence). The V and J ends lost 6 bases and 10 bases respectively, with 19 bases between them. The CDR3 is 13 residues long. The CDR3 region has the DNA TGTGCCAGCACCCCGGGAAGGGAGGGCGTAGCTTTCTTT. It translates to CASTPGREGVAFF.

Only a few counts were recorded for this clone. The V and J genes are TRBV2 and TRBJ1-1; weak D call: TRBD1 (6 bases). The germline gives CDR1 SNHLY, CDR2 FYNNEI. V was cut by 6 bases and J by 0 bases, with 17 bases left in between. The CDR3 runs to 16 residues. The CDR3 loop is CASSKTTGTLNTEAFF. The CDR3 DNA reads as TGTGCCAGCAGCAAGACGACAGGCACCTTGAACACTGAAGCTTTCTTT.

This rearrangement joins TRBV7-8 to TRBJ1-1; weak D call: TRBD1 (5 bases). Per the germline V gene, CDR1 is SGHVS and CDR2 is FQNEAQ. The CDR3 spans 12 residues. Trimming took 9 bases from V and 4 from J, leaving 12 bases between them. CDR3 sequence (DNA): TGTGCCAGTGGGGGGGAGGGCACTGAAGCTTTCTTT. It is translated as CASGGEGTEAFF. Filled out from reference TRBV7-8 and TRBJ1-1, the complete variable domain reads GAGVSQSPRYKVAKRGQDVALRCDPISGHVSLFWYQQALGQGPEFLTYFQNEAQLDKSGLPSDRFFAERPEGSVSTLKIQRTQQEDSAVYLCASGGEGTEAFFGQGTRLTVV.

The chain carries TRBV7-9 and TRBJ2-1; D gene uncertain. The V and J ends lost 10 bases and 8 bases respectively, with 18 bases between them. This CDR3 contains 13 residues. Per germline, CDR1 SEHNR and CDR2 FQNEAQ (reference sequence). CDR3 amino acids: CAKKAPSEDEQFF. The CDR3 DNA reads TGTGCCAAAAAGGCTCCCTCCGAGGATGAGCAGTTCTTC.

This clone occurred a few times. The V gene is TRBV24-1, the J gene TRBJ2-2; 7 bases map to TRBD1. In germline, CDR1 is KGHDR, CDR2 SFDVKD. With 4 bases clipped from V and 5 bases from J, the junction kept 3 bases outside the gene matches. CDR3 size: 14 residues. The DNA of the CDR3 is TGTGCCACCAGTGAGATACAGGGGACCGGGGAGCTGTTTTTT. It codes for CATSEIQGTGELFF.

Written as DNA, the CDR3 is TGTGCCAGCAGTTACGTTCGCTCCTACAATGAGCAGTTCTTC. Its protein product is CASSYVRSYNEQFF. This chain links TRBV27 with TRBJ2-1, with D unresolved. The CDR3 has 14 residues. Per the germline V gene, CDR1 is MNHEY and CDR2 is SMNVEV (reference sequence). V lost 4 bases, J lost 0 bases, and 7 bases lay in between.

The count of this clone is one. This chain connects TRBV6-5 to TRBJ1-4; the D gene is possibly TRBD1 (5 bases). In germline, CDR1 is MNHEY, CDR2 SVGAGI. Trimming left V 2 bases short and J 4 bases short, with 14 bases between. CDR3 length: 16 amino acids. The CDR3 bases are TGTGCCAGCAGTTACCCGCGGCCCGGGGGTAATGAAAAACTGTTTTTT. Its translation: CASSYPRPGGNEKLFF.

As for this clone: Different DNA sequences within this sample yield the same CDR3. In DNA, the CDR3 is TGTGCCAGCAGTGAAGCGCTAGCGGGAGTAGGTGAGCAGTTCTTC. Protein: CASSEALAGVGEQFF. The chain is built from TRBV2 and TRBJ2-1, with 10 bases identical to TRBD2. Trimming removed 0 bases from V and 9 bases from J; junction bases left unmatched: 5. CDR1 SNHLY and CDR2 FYNNEI come from the germline V gene. The CDR3 is made up of 15 amino acids. Variable domain in full (rest from reference TRBV2 and TRBJ2-1): EPEVTQTPSHQVTQMGQEVILRCVPISNHLYFYWYRQILGQKVEFLVSFYNNEISEKSEIFDDQFSVERPDGSNFTLKIRSTKLEDSAMYFCASSEALAGVGEQFFGPGTRLTVL.

The chain carries TRBV19 and TRBJ2-1; 10 positions agree with TRBD1. This CDR3 is 14 amino acids long. CDR1 and CDR2 (germline): LNHDA, SQIVND (reference sequence). Trimming removed 8 bases from V and 8 bases from J; junction bases left unmatched: 9. The CDR3 DNA reads TGTGCCAGTCATTCCGGGACAGGGGTACATGAGCAGTTCTTC. It codes for CASHSGTGVHEQFF.

The V call is TRBV30, the J call TRBJ1-5; D unresolved. CDR1 and CDR2 (germline): GTSNPN, SVGIG (reference sequence). Trimming took off 0 bases at V and 1 base at J, with 4 bases between the two ends. The CDR3 has 13 amino acids. The CDR3 DNA sequence: TGTGCCTGGAGTGTGGGAAGCAATCAGCCCCAGCATTTT. Protein sequence: CAWSVGSNQPQHF.

This chain connects TRBV18 to TRBJ1-5; D is uncertain. The CDR3 has 15 amino acids. Trimming took off 6 bases at V and 7 bases at J, with 19 bases between the two ends. Germline lookup yields CDR1 KGHSH and CDR2 LQKENI. The CDR3 here is CASSLTLSRGQPQHF. The CDR3, as DNA: TGTGCCAGCTCCCTGACATTATCTAGAGGCCAGCCCCAGCATTTT.

The genes are TRBV15 and TRBJ1-2; tentative D call: TRBD1 (6 bases). Trimming removed 4 bases at V and 0 bases at J, with 15 bases between. Germline V gene data show CDR1 as LNHNV and CDR2 as YYDKDF (reference sequence). This CDR3 has 16 amino acids. The DNA of the CDR3 is TGTGCCACCAGCACCCTCGACAGGCCCACTAACTATGGCTACACCTTC. Its translation is CATSTLDRPTNYGYTF.